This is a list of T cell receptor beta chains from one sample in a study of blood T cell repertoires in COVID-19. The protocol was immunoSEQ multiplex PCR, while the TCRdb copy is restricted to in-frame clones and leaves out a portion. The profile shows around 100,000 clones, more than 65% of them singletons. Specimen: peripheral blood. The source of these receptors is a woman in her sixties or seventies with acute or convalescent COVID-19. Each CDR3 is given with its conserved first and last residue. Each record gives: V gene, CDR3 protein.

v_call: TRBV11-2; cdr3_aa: CASSPTGVNTEAFF
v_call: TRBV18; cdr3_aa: CASSPPRMNSGNTIYF
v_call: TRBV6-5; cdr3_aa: CASIRLGQAAQYF
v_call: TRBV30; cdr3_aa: CAGGTGGNSPLHF
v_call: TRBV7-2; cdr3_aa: CASSLSPDRVTGELFF
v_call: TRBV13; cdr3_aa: CASSSKDRAKLFF
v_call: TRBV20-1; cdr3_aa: CSATVSETQYF
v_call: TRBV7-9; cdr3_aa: CASSSGGLGTEAFF
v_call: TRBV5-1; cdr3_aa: CASSLDRTAPGYTF
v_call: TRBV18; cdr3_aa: CASSPSGDYGYTF
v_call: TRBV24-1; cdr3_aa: CATSAHRADTQYF
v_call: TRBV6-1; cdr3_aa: CASSEMIGRQGRYNEQFF
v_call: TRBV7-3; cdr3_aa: CASSFGAPPGTGELFF
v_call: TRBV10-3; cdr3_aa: CAISEPTIGRDNEQFF
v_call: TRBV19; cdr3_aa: CASSKTGVGEKLFF
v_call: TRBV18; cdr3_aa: CASSLNTGTSNSPLHF
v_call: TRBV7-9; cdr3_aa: CASSFPGQGAENIQYF
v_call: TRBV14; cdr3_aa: CASSQAQGPGNTIYF
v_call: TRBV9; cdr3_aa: CASRRQGRNTEAFF
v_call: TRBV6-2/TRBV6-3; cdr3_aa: CASSPDRDSNQPQHF
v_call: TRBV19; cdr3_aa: CASSLTGSYNSPLHF
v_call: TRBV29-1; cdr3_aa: CSVEEAALRSTF
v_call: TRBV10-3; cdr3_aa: CAISPGGRETQYF
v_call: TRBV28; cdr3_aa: CASSFGDSSLRGYTF
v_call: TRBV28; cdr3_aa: CASSFFSPQVAKNIQYF
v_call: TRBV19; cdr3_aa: CASSTGQGYTGELFF
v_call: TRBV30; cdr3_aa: CAWTGGGGLYTF
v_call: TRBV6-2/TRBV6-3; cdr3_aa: CASSFQTGVKSGANVLTF
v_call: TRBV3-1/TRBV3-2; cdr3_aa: CASDFGGAYGYTF
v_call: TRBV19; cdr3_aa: CASRDRWDQPQHF
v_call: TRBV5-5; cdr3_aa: CASSLLTQGGDTQYF
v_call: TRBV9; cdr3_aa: CASSPVVGVGNTIYF
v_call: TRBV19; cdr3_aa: CASRTGGASEAFF
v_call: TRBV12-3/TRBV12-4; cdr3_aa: CASSRLSDTQYF
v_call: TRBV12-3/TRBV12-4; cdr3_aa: CASRTSENEQFF
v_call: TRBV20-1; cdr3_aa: CSPIDDSNYGYTF
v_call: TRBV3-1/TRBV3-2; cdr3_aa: CASRPPGQGMGYTF
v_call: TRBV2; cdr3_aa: CASSDHGSSYNSPLHF
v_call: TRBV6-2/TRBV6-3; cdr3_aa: CASSGTGTGYTF
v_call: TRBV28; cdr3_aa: CASTLGTAFGNTIYF
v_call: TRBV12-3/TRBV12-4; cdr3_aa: CASSFGGEETQYF
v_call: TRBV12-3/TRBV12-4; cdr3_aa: CASSYTGDYGYTF
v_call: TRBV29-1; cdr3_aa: CSVQVSNTGELFF
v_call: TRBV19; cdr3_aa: CASRTAGGRGTDTQYF
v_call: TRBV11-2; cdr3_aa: CASSLAEGSRYNEQFF
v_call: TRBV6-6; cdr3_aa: CAYRAGDGNTIYF